Included here is one T cell receptor beta chain sequence, with context. What it binds is not known. The V segment lost 4 bases and the J segment 5 bases; nucleotides outside the gene matches: 9. There are 16 residues in the CDR3. Germline-derived CDR1 and CDR2 are MDHEN and SYDVKM. This sample stems from a study of cytomegalovirus exposure and HLA in healthy donors. PCR primers comprised 60 Vbeta and 13 Jbeta primers. Generated by immunoSEQ multiplex PCR, the TCRdb table keeps only in-frame clones and is missing some. This sample's clone table lists about 70,000 clones. General study findings and limits: A later analysis by the authors found several of the most significant clusters apparently linked to common viral pathogens. For most subjects, TCR beta sequences were reported to predict HLA-A and HLA-B alleles with accuracy.

Sequencing input: PBMCs. This TCR came from a female donor in good health and CMV-seropositive. The V call is TRBV28, the J call TRBJ2-7; TRBD1 agrees at 12 bases. This CDR3 is CASSSPGTGGPNEQYF. CDR3 in DNA: TGTGCCAGCAGTTCCCCGGGGACAGGGGGCCCCAACGAGCAGTACTTC.